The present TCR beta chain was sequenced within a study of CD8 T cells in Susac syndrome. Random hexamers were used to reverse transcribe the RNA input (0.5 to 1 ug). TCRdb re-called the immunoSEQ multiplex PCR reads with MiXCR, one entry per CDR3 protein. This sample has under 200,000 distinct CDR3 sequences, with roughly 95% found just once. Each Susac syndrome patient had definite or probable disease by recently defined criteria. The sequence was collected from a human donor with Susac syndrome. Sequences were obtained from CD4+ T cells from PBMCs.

CDR3 residues: CAWSERTAYGYTF. The CDR3 region has the DNA TGTGCCTGGAGTGAGCGTACAGCCTATGGCTACACCTTC. The V call is TRBV30, the J call TRBJ1-2; D remains ambiguous. CDR1 and CDR2 (germline): GTSNPN, SVGIG (reference sequence). This CDR3 comprises 13 residues. V was trimmed by 1 base and J by 4 bases, leaving 10 bases between them. The whole variable domain, filled in from reference TRBV30 and TRBJ1-2, reads SQTIHQWPATLVQPVGSPLSLECTVEGTSNPNLYWYRQAAGRGLQLLFYSVGIGQISSEVPQNLSASRPQDRQFILSSKKLLLSDSGFYLCAWSERTAYGYTFGSGTRLTVV.